The sequence of this TCR beta chain was determined in a study of blood T cell repertoires in COVID-19. On the study more broadly: The United States, Italy and Spain were the sources of the acute and convalescent COVID-19 samples. T cells, B-cell-depleted T cells, or PBMCs supplied cDNA or gDNA.

V dropped 0 bases and J dropped 9; count of bases not matched to a gene: 7. CDR1 is SGHTA and CDR2 is FQGNSA in the germline V gene. The CDR3 is 16 amino acids. Generated by immunoSEQ multiplex PCR, the TCRdb table keeps only in-frame clones and is missing some. The sample records approximately 68,000 clones, approximately 79% being singletons. The TCR was taken from a woman aged 45-59 years with acute or convalescent COVID-19. The sequenced sample was peripheral blood. V is TRBV7-2 and J is TRBJ2-1; TRBD2 aligns across 11 bases. DNA of the CDR3: TGTGCCAGCAGCTTAGCTAGCGGGACTAGCGGCTTTGAGCAGTTCTTC. Translation: CASSLASGTSGFEQFF. The full variable domain, rest sourced from reference TRBV7-2 and TRBJ2-1, is GAGVSQSPSNKVTEKGKDVELRCDPISGHTALYWYRQSLGQGLEFLIYFQGNSAPDKSGLPSDRFSAERTGGSVSTLTIQRTQQEDSAVYLCASSLASGTSGFEQFFGPGTRLTVL.